The 12 T cell receptor beta chains reported below all come from one sample, sequenced in a study of T cell changes during pregnancy in multiple sclerosis. The repertoire was sequenced with immunoSEQ multiplex PCR; TCRdb's copy has only in-frame clones and lacks some. Of about 30,000 clones listed, 75% to 90% are singletons. Here the sequenced sample was CD4+ T cells from peripheral blood mononuclear cells, taken in the first trimester of pregnancy. The receptors derive from a female donor in good health, enrolled as a control in a pregnancy study.

This chain joins TRBV11-2 and TRBJ1-4; maybe TRBD1 (5 bases). This CDR3 spans 16 amino acids. Trimming shortened V by 2 bases and J by 0 bases, and 10 bases separated the two germline ends. Germline CDR1 is SGHAT and CDR2 is FQNNGV. CDR3 region: CASSLLQGSTNEKLFF. The CDR3, as DNA: TGTGCCAGCAGCTTACTGCAGGGCTCAACTAATGAAAAACTGTTTTTT.

The sample holds one count of this clone. The gene calls are TRBV6-5 and TRBJ2-7; TRBD2 matches at 14 bases. Germline values: CDR1 MNHEY, CDR2 SVGAGI. The CDR3 extends over 15 amino acids. V lost 7 bases and J lost 4; bases outside the gene matches: 6. CDR3 coding DNA: TGTGCCAGCACCAAAGGGACTAGCGGGAGATACGAGCAGTACTTC. Residues: CASTKGTSGRYEQYF.

The genes are TRBV11-2 and TRBJ1-2; 9 positions agree with TRBD1. The CDR3 runs to 13 residues. Unmatched junction bases numbered 3, after V lost 4 bases and J lost 6 bases. Germline V gives CDR1 SGHAT, CDR2 FQNNGV. Here the CDR3 reads CASSSGQGHGYTF. CDR3 nucleotide sequence: TGTGCCAGCAGCTCGGGACAGGGACATGGCTACACCTTC.

The J gene is TRBJ2-7, the V gene TRBV28; 9 nucleotides align to TRBD1. The CDR3 has 14 amino acids. V dropped 3 bases and J dropped 6; count of bases not matched to a gene: 6. Germline CDR1 reads MDHEN; CDR2 reads SYDVKM. The CDR3 here is CASSLGTGLSEQYF. Written as DNA, the CDR3 is TGTGCCAGCAGTTTGGGGACAGGGCTCAGCGAGCAGTACTTC.

The genes are TRBV6-6 and TRBJ1-1; D possibly corresponds to TRBD1 (5 bases). CDR1 is MNHNY and CDR2 is SVGAGI in the germline V gene (reference sequence). V lost 4 bases and J lost 1, with 13 bases in between. CDR3 size: 15 residues. The chain's CDR3 is CASSSPAGKNTEAFF. The DNA of the CDR3 is TGTGCCAGCAGTTCTCCGGCAGGGAAGAACACTGAAGCTTTCTTT.

The J gene is TRBJ1-2, the V gene TRBV29-1, with TRBD1 matching over 8 bases. Germline V gene data show CDR1 as SQVTM and CDR2 as ANQGSEA. The CDR3 sequence is 13 residues long. After removal of 5 bases from V and 3 bases from J, the junction contained 5 bases not matched to a gene. The CDR3 is CSVRTGRDYGYTF. The DNA of the CDR3 is TGCAGCGTTAGGACAGGGAGGGACTATGGCTACACCTTC.

The V and J genes are TRBV5-6 and TRBJ1-2; TRBD1 might be the D (6 bases). Germline CDR1 reads SGHDT; CDR2 reads YYEEEE. There are 12 residues in the CDR3. Trimming took 4 bases from V and 5 from J, leaving 9 bases between them. CDR3 nucleotides: TGTGCCAGCAGCCCAGGACAGTATGGCTACACCTTC. Protein product: CASSPGQYGYTF.

The chain's CDR3 is CASSPPFRAGGPMHTHNEQFF. The CDR3 DNA is TGTGCCAGCTCACCACCCTTCAGAGCGGGAGGGCCTATGCACACACACAATGAGCAGTTCTTC. The rearrangement joins TRBV18 to TRBJ2-1; 10 nucleotides align to TRBD2. CDR3 length: 21 residues. The J segment lost 5 bases and the V segment lost 0 bases, leaving 19 bases of the junction unmatched. Germline assignment: CDR1 KGHSH and CDR2 LQKENI.

This chain links TRBV6-6 with TRBJ1-5, with TRBD1 identical over 8 bases. Germline V gene lookup returns CDR1 MNHNY and CDR2 SVGAGI (reference sequence). CDR3 size: 16 residues. Trimming at V came to 1 base and at J to 3 bases, leaving 5 bases not matched to a gene. CDR3 in DNA: TGTGCCAGCAGTTACTTTGGACAGGGATACAATCAGCCCCAGCATTTT. It is translated as CASSYFGQGYNQPQHF.

This sequence joins TRBV7-2 and TRBJ2-7, with D possibly TRBD2 on 6 matching bases. The CDR3 spans 13 residues. Trimming took 4 bases from V and 4 from J, leaving 11 bases between them. Germline loops: CDR1 SGHTA, CDR2 FQGNSA. The CDR3 DNA follows: TGTGCCAGCAGCTCTGCGGAGGGGTACGAGCAGTACTTC. It encodes CASSSAEGYEQYF.

The chain couples TRBV7-2 to TRBJ2-7; a possible D gene is TRBD2 (6 bases). V lost 5 bases to trimming and J lost 0 bases, with 14 bases between them. Germline CDR1 is SGHTA and CDR2 is FQGNSA. The CDR3 length is 15 residues. CDR3 nucleotides: TGTGCCAGCAGCCCAAATGACGGGAGCTCCTACGAGCAGTACTTC. Its translation: CASSPNDGSSYEQYF.

This sequence joins TRBV9 and TRBJ1-3, with D perhaps TRBD1 (5 bases). This CDR3 contains 15 residues. V was shortened by 4 bases and J by 0 bases, with 11 bases between the two germline ends. Germline CDR1 SGDLS, CDR2 YYNGEE. The DNA of the CDR3 is TGTGCCAGCAGCTTACAGGCCCGCTCTGGAAACACCATATATTTT. Amino acid sequence: CASSLQARSGNTIYF.